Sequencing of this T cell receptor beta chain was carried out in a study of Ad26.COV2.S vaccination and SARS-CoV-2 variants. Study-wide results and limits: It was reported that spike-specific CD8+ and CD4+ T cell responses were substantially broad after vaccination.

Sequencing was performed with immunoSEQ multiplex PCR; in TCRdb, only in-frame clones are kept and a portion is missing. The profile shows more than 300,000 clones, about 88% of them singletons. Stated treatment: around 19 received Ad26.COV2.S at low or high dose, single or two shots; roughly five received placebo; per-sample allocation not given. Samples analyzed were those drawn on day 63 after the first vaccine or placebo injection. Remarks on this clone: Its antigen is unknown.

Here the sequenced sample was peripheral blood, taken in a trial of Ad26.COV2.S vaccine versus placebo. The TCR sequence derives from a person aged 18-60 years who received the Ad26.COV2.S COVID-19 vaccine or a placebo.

The CDR3 bases are TGCGCCAGCAGCCTACGGACAGCAGCAACTAATGAAAAACTGTTTTTT. The encoded protein is CASSLRTAATNEKLFF. The J gene is TRBJ1-4, the V gene TRBV4-1; tentative D call: TRBD1 (6 bases). Trimming shortened V by 4 bases and J by 0 bases, and 12 bases separated the two germline ends. The CDR3 is 16 residues long. Looked up from germline, CDR1 is MGHRA and CDR2 is YSYEKL.